The subject of this entry is one TCR beta chain. Deletions cut 1 base from V and 3 bases from J, with 19 bases between. Germline CDR1 SGDLS, CDR2 YYNGEE. This CDR3 region has 17 residues. The data are from a study of T cell changes during pregnancy in multiple sclerosis. Some clones are missing from TCRdb's copy, which holds only in-frame ones; the method was immunoSEQ multiplex PCR. The sample yields tens of thousands of clones, under 95% seen once. V and J are TRBV9 and TRBJ1-2, with D possibly matching TRBD1 (5 bases). The clonotype was recovered from a female donor with multiple sclerosis, enrolled in a pregnancy study. Source: CD8+ T cells from peripheral blood mononuclear cells, taken in the second trimester of pregnancy. CDR3: CASSVNDLWEGYYGYTF. CDR3 in DNA: TGTGCCAGCAGCGTAAATGACCTTTGGGAGGGGTACTATGGCTACACCTTC.